This TCR beta chain was observed in a study of blood T cell repertoires in COVID-19. Study as a whole: PBMCs, B-cell-depleted T cells, or T cells provided the cDNA or gDNA that made up the material.

In the authors' methods: Cell counts per sample came from amplifying reference gene primers. The data were produced by immunoSEQ multiplex PCR, yet TCRdb's version contains in-frame clones alone and is incomplete. V, J and clone size derive from that table, while D and trimming were established from the DNA sequence. The sample carries about 180,000 clones, about 91% recorded once. Trimming cost V 0 bases and J 7 bases, with 10 bases left between them. In germline, CDR1 is SGHRS, CDR2 YFSETQ. This CDR3 has 13 residues. Material: peripheral blood. The chain carries TRBV5-1 and TRBJ1-2; perhaps TRBD1 as D (5 bases). The sequence was obtained from a woman under 40 with acute or convalescent COVID-19. Written as DNA, the CDR3 is TGCGCCAGCAGCTTGGATCAGGGCGGTGGCTACACCTTC. Amino acid sequence: CASSLDQGGGYTF.